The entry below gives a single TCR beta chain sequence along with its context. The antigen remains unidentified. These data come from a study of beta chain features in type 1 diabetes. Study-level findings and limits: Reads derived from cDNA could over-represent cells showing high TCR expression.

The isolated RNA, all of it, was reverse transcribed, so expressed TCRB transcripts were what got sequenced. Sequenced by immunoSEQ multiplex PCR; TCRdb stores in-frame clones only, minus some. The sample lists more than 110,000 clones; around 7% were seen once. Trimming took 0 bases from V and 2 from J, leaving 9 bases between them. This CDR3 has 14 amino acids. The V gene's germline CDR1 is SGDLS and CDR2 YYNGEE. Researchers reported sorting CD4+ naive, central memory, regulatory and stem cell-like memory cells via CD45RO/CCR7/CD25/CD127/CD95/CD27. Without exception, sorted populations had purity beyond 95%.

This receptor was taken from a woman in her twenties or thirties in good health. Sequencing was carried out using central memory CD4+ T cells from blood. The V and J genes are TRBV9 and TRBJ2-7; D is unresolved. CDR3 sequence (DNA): TGTGCCAGCAGCGTAGATCAGGTAGCCTACGAGCAGTACTTC. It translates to CASSVDQVAYEQYF.